This T cell receptor beta chain is drawn from a study of cytomegalovirus exposure and HLA in healthy donors (TCRdb year 2017). Study-wide context: According to an earlier analysis of 587 of the donors, about 179 million T cells yielded some 120 million unique TCR beta sequences and around 280 Gb of sequence data. The study aimed to test whether cataloging public T cell receptors could reveal signatures of past pathogen exposure. Every discovery cohort repertoire had been produced on one sequencing platform. HLA typing covered class I and class II loci at four-digit resolution. Besides the first cohort of under 700 subjects, a separate validation cohort made up of 120 different subjects was used. A later analysis re-examined previously published TCR beta repertoires from around 670 donors and added high-resolution HLA genotyping to investigate patterns of TCR occurrence. To predict cytomegalovirus infection status, the study brought together high-throughput TCR immunosequencing, statistical association of individual TCRs with disease status, and machine learning. The number of donors typed differed by locus, with about 629-630 for A, B, C, DRB1 and DQB1, around 520 for DQA1, over 600 for DPA1, and around 450 for DPB1. The genetic ancestry cluster associated with self-reported Caucasian donors included about 84% of the approximately 400 genotyped donors. Genome-wide SNP genotypes for about 65% of the roughly 670 donors were used in a later genetic analysis, which treated that subset as a discovery cohort. Using immunosequencing, the study profiled T cell repertoires from approximately 700 subjects and related those repertoires to cytomegalovirus serostatus. Rather than drawing on any new phenotypic data, the later analysis identified candidate immune exposures from TCR beta sequences and the way those sequences occurred across donors. Across approximately 400 genotyped donors of the cohort, an average of approximately 240,000 unique TCR beta nucleotide sequences per donor were sequenced, and 15% to 20% of those sequences were non-productive. Donor age, sex, ethnicity and CMV serostatus were compiled together with the repertoire data. An earlier analysis of 500 to 750 of the donors applied high-throughput TCR beta sequencing to assess whether each TCR beta V gene segment acted as functional or pseudogenic. Because of strong linkage in the cohort, four to six DR-DQ haplotypes were treated as single units for association and clustering. An early release that covered about 640 HLA-typed donors contained about 300 gigabases of sequencing data and tens of millions of unique TCR sequences.

Remarks on this clone: It has no known antigen specificity. Per-base quality was not reported, and no clone a single base away is much larger than it.

Library preparation was by the immunoSEQ multiplex PCR assay. For the multiplex PCR, a mixture combining 60 forward primers for TCR Vbeta segments and 13 reverse primers for TCR Jbeta segments was used. Amplification of the CDR3 region of rearranged TCR beta genes was performed with a multiplex PCR assay on genomic DNA. The amplified TCR beta libraries were sequenced on the Illumina HiSeq System as 87-base-pair reads. The paper's processing steps were these. Across the 670 or so repertoires, a later analysis counted 60 million to 90 million unique TCR beta chains, 9 million to 14 million of which were shared by at least two donors. Raw reads were error-corrected and collapsed into unique sequences with a nearest-neighbor algorithm that merged closely related sequences to remove PCR and sequencing errors. To assign V, D and J gene segments, CDR3 sequences were aligned to IMGT reference sequences. For a sequence to be retained, a match of at least six nucleotides to both a V gene segment and a J gene segment was required. Rearrangements were called productive when the CDR3 lacked stop codons and stayed in frame with V and J; all others were non-productive. CDR3 was defined according to IMGT convention as the region running from the second conserved V-encoded cysteine to the conserved J-encoded phenylalanine. The earlier analysis of approximately 500 of the donors excluded sequences that lacked an unambiguous match to a single V gene segment. In an earlier analysis of some 590 of the donors, V segments were called functional above 56.7% productive rearrangements and were called segregating when the between-donor standard deviation exceeded 5%. A statistical classification framework was developed to diagnose cytomegalovirus status using the catalog of TCR beta chain sequences. A later analysis assigned V and J genes by comparing TCR nucleotide sequences with IMGT/GENE-DB human TR gene sequences. In a later analysis, CDR3 sequences and most-parsimonious VDJ recombination scenarios were assigned using the TCRdist pipeline. In a later analysis, every TCR beta chain was defined by the combination of its CDR3 amino acid sequence and its V-gene family, and reads without a unique V-gene family were dropped. To address suspected cross-contamination and a sequencing artifact, a later analysis removed over 500 highly shared, low-generation-probability nucleotide sequences. In a later analysis, a clonal expansion index for each public chain was calculated from normalized within-repertoire ranks of inferred template counts. In a later analysis, generation probabilities were computed with a VDJ recombination model fitted to out-of-frame rearrangements, and the resulting probabilities were checked against IGoR. In a later analysis, TCR-TCR, TCR-HLA and TCR-CMV co-occurrence was scored with hypergeometric tests, and a repertoire-size bias correction was applied to TCR pairs. To estimate false discovery rates, a later analysis permuted the HLA or CMV assignments 20 times. A later analysis grouped co-occurring TCRs with DBSCAN, adding TCRdist sequence similarity when clustering within HLA-allele-positive subsets. Repertoires with fewer than 30,000 or more than 120,000 public chains were left out of co-occurrence clustering, as were four to six repertoires with anomalous nucleotide sharing. TCRdb limited this immuneACCESS table to in-frame rearrangements with V and J called. A share of clones is missing; checked studies link under half to unresolved V genes, and the rest is unexplained. That table gives V, J and clone size, and the DNA gave D and trimming. This sample comprises 95,000 to 150,000 clones, roughly 75% of them detected only once. The ten largest clones capture 3% to 3.5% of the sample.

From V the trimming removes 3 bases and from J it removes 7 bases, while the gene matches leave 14 bases of the junction unaccounted for. The CDR3, from cysteine to phenylalanine, totals 17 residues. The DNA shown is the 51-base CDR3, in frame from base 1. Via the germline V gene, CDR1 is SGHTA and CDR2 FQGTGA. General study outcomes and caveats: Presence/absence analyses assumed roughly uniform sequencing depth across donors, an assumption that may not hold. Some 15 rarely observed V segments, including chromosome 9 orphons, were excluded from the earlier analysis of just under 600 of the donors because counts were too low. Because the 87-base-pair reads could not distinguish some IMGT-functional V segments, including TRBV6-2 and TRBV6-3, those segments were excluded. In both the original and validation cohorts, the classifier was reported to diagnose cytomegalovirus status with high specificity and sensitivity. An association between a missense DCLRE1C variant and V-gene and J-gene trimming of TCR beta chains was found in a later genetic analysis and replicated in an independent cohort. When HLA alleles, especially DR and DQ, strongly co-occurred, TCR associations were difficult to assign to individual alleles. In vitro tests confirmed that a few of the cytomegalovirus-associated TCR beta chains recognize cytomegalovirus antigens. A further reported finding was that TCR beta sequences accurately predicted the HLA-A and HLA-B alleles for most subjects in the first cohort. A group of highly shared sequence variants was considered likely to be a technical artifact of the sequencing pipeline. Linkage disequilibrium might explain the correlated functional status among segregating V segments, but an unknown experimental factor could not be ruled out. While some public TCRs were present in many individuals, most TCR sequences turned up only very rarely across donors. HLA typing was unavailable for some donors at each locus, so association tests used only the typed subset. Most CMV-associated TCR beta chains appeared to be HLA-restricted in a later analysis, and the HLA associations seemed to be driven largely by CMV exposure. Compared with the approximately 670-donor mean, donors in an Asian-associated ancestry cluster had fewer N-insertions in productive TCRs, according to a later genetic analysis. In a later analysis, the rate of TCR association differed among HLA loci, with DRB1 alleles having the most associated TCRs and HLA-C alleles having the fewest. In a later analysis, HLA-associated TCR beta chains were found to be more clonally expanded and to have lower generation probabilities than equally common non-associated chains. In this cohort, only TCR beta chains were sequenced, and detectable features were limited by the absence of alpha or paired-chain data. A total of 150 to 200 TCR beta chains were listed by the study as associated with cytomegalovirus. The only immune exposure information available for the cohort was CMV serostatus. An earlier analysis of some 590 of the donors showed that most TCR beta V segments appeared in productive rearrangements either about 87% or about 30% of the time, which broadly matched IMGT annotations. The authors suggested that the approach could potentially be generalized to other disease states and immunological phenotypes. Specific HLA alleles were associated with 16,951 TCR beta sequences at a false discovery rate of 0.05 in a later analysis. In a later analysis, several top co-occurrence clusters were reported to appear linked to parvovirus B19, influenza, CMV and Epstein-Barr virus.

In total, 666 healthy bone marrow donors made up the cohort. At the time of sampling, all cohort members were nominally healthy, though unrecorded immune exposures were likely present. The donor was CMV seronegative and belonged to the group of 380 or so seronegative cohort members. A peripheral blood sample was collected from each donor, and TCR beta sequencing was performed on peripheral blood mononuclear cells. The Qiagen DNeasy Blood Extraction Kit was used to extract genomic DNA from the blood cell samples. The rearranged chain carries TRBV7-3 and TRBJ2-1, with 8 junctional bases fitting TRBD2. The receptor comes from a woman in her 50s in good health and CMV-seronegative. The sequencing sample was made of PBMCs. Read as DNA, the sequence is TGTGCCAGCAGCTTGGGGCTTAGCGGGACGGGTAATAATGAGCAGTTCTTC. It is translated as CASSLGLSGTGNNEQFF.